Presented here are 8 T cell receptor beta chains from one specimen sequenced in a study of identical twins (TCRdb year 2016). Receptors were amplified or captured by 5' RACE. For sequencing, an Illumina HiSeq 2000 was employed. TCRdb cleaned the public reads at Q25 with fastp, built clones with MiXCR and kept in-frame beta chains. Identical CDR3 proteins give one entry, which carries the most common genes and DNA. Counted in this sample were about 690,000 distinct CDR3 sequences; over 5% of them appeared once. The ten largest clones represent around 2% of the sample. Material for sequencing was naive T cells sorted from blood. Read against the paper, the sample's cell subset or site label means: cells isolated with a human naive T-cell isolation kit. These receptors were taken from a man aged 18 to 29 in good health.

Ten or more counts support this clonotype. The rearrangement joins TRBV6-1 to TRBJ1-6, with TRBD1 as a possible D gene (5 bases). The V end was cut by 6 bases, the J end by 7 bases, with 13 bases between. Germline V CDR1 and CDR2: MNHNS, SASEGT. The CDR3 runs 14 residues. This CDR3 is CASRGKGPNSPLHF. CDR3 in DNA: TGTGCCAGCAGGGGAAAGGGGCCAAATTCACCCCTCCACTTT.

This clonotype appeared many times. V and J are TRBV5-1 and TRBJ2-1; 9 nucleotides match TRBD2. CDR1 and CDR2 (germline): SGHRS, YFSETQ. The CDR3 is 14 residues long. After removal of 2 bases from V and 9 bases from J, the junction contained 6 bases not matched to a gene. CDR3 residues: CASSFLAGDAEQFF. The CDR3 DNA sequence: TGCGCCAGCAGCTTTTTAGCGGGAGATGCTGAGCAGTTCTTC.

This clonotype was seen only a few times. The rearrangement uses TRBV6-5 and TRBJ2-1, with 10 bases matching TRBD2. Germline CDR1 is MNHEY and CDR2 is SVGAGI. V was clipped by 0 bases and J by 8 bases; unmatched bases: 7. This CDR3 is 16 amino acids long. The CDR3 DNA follows: TGTGCCAGCAGTTACTCGAAGACTAGCGGGCGAGATGAGCAGTTCTTC. It is translated as CASSYSKTSGRDEQFF.

At least ten counts were recorded for this clonotype. The chain combines TRBV4-1 with TRBJ2-1, with 13 bases matching TRBD2. CDR3 length: 15 amino acids. CDR1 is MGHRA and CDR2 is YSYEKL in the germline V gene. V shed 0 bases, J shed 12 bases, and the junction held 5 bases outside the gene matches. CDR3 DNA sequence: TGCGCCAGCAGCCAAGACACTAGCGGGAGGGTTGGGCAGTTCTTC. It is translated as CASSQDTSGRVGQFF.

The J gene is TRBJ2-6, the V gene TRBV20-1; TRBD2 matches at 8 bases. The CDR3 is 18 residues long. CDR1 and CDR2 (germline): DFQATT, SNEGSKA (reference sequence). V trimming: 1 base; J trimming: 0 bases; junction bases outside the gene matches: 8. The CDR3 region is CSARVSPGRVSGANVLTF. CDR3 DNA sequence: TGCAGTGCTAGAGTCTCCCCCGGGAGGGTCTCTGGGGCCAACGTCCTGACTTTC.

This clonotype was picked up many times. J is TRBJ2-1 and V is TRBV5-1; 13 bases fit TRBD2. There are 16 residues in the CDR3. V trimming: 1 base; J trimming: 7 bases; junction bases outside the gene matches: 5. Germline CDR1 is SGHRS and CDR2 is YFSETQ. CDR3 sequence: CASSLLLAGGQNEQFF. CDR3 DNA sequence: TGCGCCAGCAGCTTGCTACTAGCGGGAGGGCAGAATGAGCAGTTCTTC. The full variable domain, rest sourced from reference TRBV5-1 and TRBJ2-1, is KAGVTQTPRYLIKTRGQQVTLSCSPISGHRSVSWYQQTPGQGLQFLFEYFSETQRNKGNFPGRFSGRQFSNSRSEMNVSTLELGDSALYLCASSLLLAGGQNEQFFGPGTRLTVL.

This clonotype has at least ten counts. The chain uses TRBV6-4 and TRBJ2-7; TRBD2 agrees at 9 bases. Germline CDR1 and CDR2: MRHNA and SNTAGT. Trimming at V came to 7 bases and at J to 0 bases, leaving 7 bases not matched to a gene. The CDR3 is 15 residues long. Here the CDR3 reads CASNLKREVSYEQYV. The CDR3 bases are TGTGCCAGCAATCTCAAGCGGGAGGTCTCCTACGAGCAGTACGTC.

Remarks on this clonotype: A far larger clone is just one base off, so this is likely a read error. The chain has TRBV5-5 and TRBJ1-5, with 7 bases aligning to TRBD1. Trimming at V came to 0 bases and at J to 10 bases, leaving 7 bases not matched to a gene. The CDR3 runs to 14 residues. Germline assignment: CDR1 SGHKS and CDR2 YYEKEE (reference sequence). CDR3 bases: TGTGCCAGCAGCTTGGGACAGGGCGGCCATCCCCAGCATTTT. This encodes CASSLGQGGHPQHF.